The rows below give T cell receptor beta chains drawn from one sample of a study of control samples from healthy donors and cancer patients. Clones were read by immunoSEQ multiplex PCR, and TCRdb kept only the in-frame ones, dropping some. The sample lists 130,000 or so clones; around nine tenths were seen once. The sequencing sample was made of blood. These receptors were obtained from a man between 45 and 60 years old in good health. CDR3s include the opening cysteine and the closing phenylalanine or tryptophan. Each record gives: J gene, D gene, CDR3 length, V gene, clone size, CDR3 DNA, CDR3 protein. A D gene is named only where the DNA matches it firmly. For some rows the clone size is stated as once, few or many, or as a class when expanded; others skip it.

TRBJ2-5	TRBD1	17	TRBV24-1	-	TGTGCCACCAGTGATTCCCCGGGGACAGGGAGGTTAGGGACCCAGTACTTC	CATSDSPGTGRLGTQYF
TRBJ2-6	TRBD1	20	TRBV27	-	TGTGCCAGCAGTGCCCTCAGGACAGGGAGAGGGGTAACTGGGGCCAACGTCCTGACTTTC	CASSALRTGRGVTGANVLTF
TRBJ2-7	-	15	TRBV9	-	TGTGCCAGCAGCGTAGTACCCGGACCCGCCTACGAGCAGTACTTC	CASSVVPGPAYEQYF
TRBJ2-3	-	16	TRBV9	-	TGTGCCAGCAGCGTAGGTCAGGGGACGACCTTTGATACGCAGTATTTT	CASSVGQGTTFDTQYF
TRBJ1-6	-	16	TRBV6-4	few	TGTGCCAGCAGTGACTCGGCGTACGTCGCGAATTCACCCCTCCACTTT	CASSDSAYVANSPLHF
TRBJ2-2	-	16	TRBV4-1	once	TGCGCCAGCAGCCTGCTGAGTACTCGAGACACCGGGGAGCTGTTTTTT	CASSLLSTRDTGELFF
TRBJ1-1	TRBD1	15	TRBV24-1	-	TGTGCCACCAGTGACGCGGGGACAGCGAACACTGAAGCTTTCTTT	CATSDAGTANTEAFF
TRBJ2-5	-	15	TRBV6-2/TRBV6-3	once	TGTGCCAGCAGTTTCCAGGGTGTGGGCCAAGAGACCCAGTACTTC	CASSFQGVGQETQYF
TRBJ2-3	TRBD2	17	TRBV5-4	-	TGTGCCAGCAGCCACGGACTAGCCTTGACTCTTCCAGATACGCAGTATTTT	CASSHGLALTLPDTQYF
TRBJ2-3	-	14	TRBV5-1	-	TGCGCCAGCAGCTGGACCCCATGGGCAGATACGCAGTATTTT	CASSWTPWADTQYF
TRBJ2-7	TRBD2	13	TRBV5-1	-	TGCGCCAGCAGCCCGGGACTAGATGTCGAGCAGTACTTC	CASSPGLDVEQYF
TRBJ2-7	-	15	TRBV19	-	TGTGCCAGCGGAGGGGCTGCCTCCCCCCTGTACGAGCAGTACTTC	CASGGAASPLYEQYF
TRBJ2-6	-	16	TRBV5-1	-	TGCGCCAGCAGCTTGGTAGGAGGGTCTGGGGCCAACGTCCTGACTTTC	CASSLVGGSGANVLTF
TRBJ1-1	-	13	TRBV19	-	TGTGCCAGTACCGGTCACATGAACACTGAAGCTTTCTTT	CASTGHMNTEAFF
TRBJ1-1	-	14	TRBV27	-	TGTGCCAGCAGATGGAAAGGGGGGAACACTGAAGCTTTCTTT	CASRWKGGNTEAFF
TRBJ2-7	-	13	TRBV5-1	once	TGCGCCAGCAGCTTGGCCGGCAACTACGAGCAGTACTTC	CASSLAGNYEQYF
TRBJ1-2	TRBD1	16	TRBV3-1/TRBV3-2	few	TGTGCCAGCAGCCGACAGACAACAGGGGCGTTCGATGGCTACACCTTC	CASSRQTTGAFDGYTF
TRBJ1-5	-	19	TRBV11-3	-	TGTGCCAGCAGACCCCCCGAGGTACAGGGTGGGGGGAGCAATCAGCCCCAGCATTTT	CASRPPEVQGGGSNQPQHF
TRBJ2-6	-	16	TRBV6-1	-	TGTGCCAGCAGTGAATTGCAGGTGGCTGGGGCCAACGTCCTGACTTTC	CASSELQVAGANVLTF
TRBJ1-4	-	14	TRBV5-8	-	TGTGCCAGCAGCCGCGGACTCCCTAATGAAAAACTGTTTTTT	CASSRGLPNEKLFF
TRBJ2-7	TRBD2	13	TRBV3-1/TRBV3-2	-	TGTGCCAGCAGCCTTAGCGGGAGCAACGAGCAGTACTTC	CASSLSGSNEQYF
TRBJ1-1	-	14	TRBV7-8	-	TGTGCCAGCAGCTTAGCGGCGTTGAGCACTGAAGCTTTCTTT	CASSLAALSTEAFF
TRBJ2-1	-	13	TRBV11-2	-	TGTGCCAGCAGCGCGGCGGTTAACAATGAGCAGTTCTTC	CASSAAVNNEQFF
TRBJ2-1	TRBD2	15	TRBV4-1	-	TGCGCCAGCAGCCCTACCAGCGGGGTTTACAATGAGCAGTTCTTC	CASSPTSGVYNEQFF
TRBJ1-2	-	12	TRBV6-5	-	TGTGCCAGCGGGGGATCAGGGGTCGGCTACACCTTC	CASGGSGVGYTF
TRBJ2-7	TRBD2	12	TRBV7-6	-	TGTGCCAGCAGCACCCTAGCGGGGGGGCAGTACTTC	CASSTLAGGQYF
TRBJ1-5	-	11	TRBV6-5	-	TGTGCCAGCAGTATCCGTGGGCCCCAGCATTTT	CASSIRGPQHF
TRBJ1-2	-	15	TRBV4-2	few	TGTGCCAGCAGCCAAGATGAAACGGGCTACTATGGCTACACCTTC	CASSQDETGYYGYTF
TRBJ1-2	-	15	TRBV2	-	TGTGCCAGCAGCGAAAGACGGACAAAAAACTATGGCTACACCTTC	CASSERRTKNYGYTF
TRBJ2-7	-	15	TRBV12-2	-	TGTGCAAGTCGCTTCGACAGGGGGCGCCGCTACGAGCAGTACTTC	CASRFDRGRRYEQYF
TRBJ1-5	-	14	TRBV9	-	TGTGCCAGCAGCGTAGGGGATAGCAATCAGCCCCAGCATTTT	CASSVGDSNQPQHF
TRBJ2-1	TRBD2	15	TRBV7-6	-	TGTGCCAGCAGCTTAGAAGCGGGGGTGTTAAATGAGCAGTTCTTC	CASSLEAGVLNEQFF
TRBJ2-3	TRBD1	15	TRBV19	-	TGTGCCAGTAGCATTCGGACAGGGGGTACAGATACGCAGTATTTT	CASSIRTGGTDTQYF
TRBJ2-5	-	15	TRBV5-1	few	TGCGCCAGCAGCTCGGACGGGAAGCGGTTAGAGACCCAGTACTTC	CASSSDGKRLETQYF
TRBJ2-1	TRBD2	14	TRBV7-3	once	TGTGCCAGCAGCTTGGGACTAGGAGGGGATGAGCAGTTCTTC	CASSLGLGGDEQFF